The 26 T cell receptor beta chains presented below share a single source sample, sequenced in a study of vaccination and CD4 T cells after COVID-19 (dated by TCRdb to between 2021 and 2024). The library was produced with PCR. TCRdb names Illumina iSeq 100 as the instrument used. DNA from cultured CD4+ T cells was subjected to TCR sequencing with the Oncomine TCR Beta short-read assay at the Johns Hopkins FTIC core. The public reads were run again by TCRdb, first through fastp at Q25 and then through MiXCR, and only productive beta chains were kept. Here each entry gathers all rows of one CDR3 protein and keeps the most common genes and DNA. Across this sample there are under 11,000 distinct CDR3 sequences, with 65% to 75% seen only once. The ten most abundant clones make up 10% to 13% of the sample. The sample's treatment or condition label is to be understood as: roughly 11-day PBMC culture with coronavirus spike peptide pools or control peptides (ViraFEST assay).

These receptors' targets are unknown. The sequenced material came from CD4+ T cells from blood, cultured in vitro. These receptors originate from a human donor who had recovered from COVID-19.

This chain joins TRBV21-1 and TRBJ2-2; the D call of TRBD1 is as the table states it, not checked on the DNA. TRBV21-1 is listed as a pseudogene. The CDR3 loop spans 16 amino acids. CDR3 sequence reads: CASSKVGGQNTGELFF. DNA of the CDR3: TGTGCCAGCAGCAAAGTTGGGGGTCAGAACACCGGGGAGCTGTTTTTT.

V usage is TRBV2 and J usage is TRBJ2-7, with TRBD1 as a possible D gene (6 bases). Germline CDR1 SNHLY, CDR2 FYNNEI. Trimming removed 7 bases from V and 1 base from J, with 14 bases in between. The CDR3 length is 14 residues. CDR3 amino acids: CASTGHGQSYEQYF. CDR3 in DNA: TGTGCCAGCACCGGCCATGGACAGTCCTACGAGCAGTACTTC. Looking up the rest from reference TRBV2 and TRBJ2-7 gives the full variable domain: EPEVTQTPSHQVTQMGQEVILRCVPISNHLYFYWYRQILGQKVEFLVSFYNNEISEKSEIFDDQFSVERPDGSNFTLKIRSTKLEDSAMYFCASTGHGQSYEQYFGPGTRLTVT.

J is TRBJ1-1 and V is TRBV20-1, with D possibly matching TRBD1 (5 bases). Germline V gene data show CDR1 as DFQATT and CDR2 as SNEGSKA (reference sequence). Trimming took 3 bases from V and 0 from J, leaving 20 bases between them. The CDR3 runs 17 residues. The CDR3 region is CSASGDRGGRLNTEAFF. Written as DNA, the CDR3 is TGCAGTGCTAGTGGGGATAGGGGAGGCCGATTGAACACTGAAGCTTTCTTT.

The chain employs TRBV6-1 and TRBJ2-7; TRBD2 agrees at 11 bases. CDR1 and CDR2 from the germline V gene are MNHNS and SASEGT. The CDR3 consists of 15 residues. The trim removed 3 bases at V and 5 bases at J, leaving 6 bases unmatched. The CDR3 DNA follows: TGTGCCAGCAGTGATCCGGGACTAGCGGTTCACGAGCAGTACTTC. Translating it yields CASSDPGLAVHEQYF.

The chain combines TRBV7-2 with TRBJ2-7, with no clear D. CDR1 SGHTA and CDR2 FQGNSA come from the germline V gene. This CDR3 has 12 amino acids. V lost 5 bases and J lost 2, with 7 bases in between. CDR3 sequence: CASSPNPYEQYF. The CDR3 DNA sequence: TGTGCCAGCAGCCCGAACCCCTACGAGCAGTACTTC.

By sample fraction, this clonotype is large. This chain uses TRBV24-1 with TRBJ2-2; 7 nucleotides match TRBD1. Germline V gene lookup returns CDR1 KGHDR and CDR2 SFDVKD. V shed 6 bases, J shed 4 bases, and the junction held 10 bases outside the gene matches. The CDR3 consists of 16 residues. The CDR3 protein is CATSQIQGVGTGELFF. CDR3 nucleotide sequence: TGTGCCACCAGTCAGATTCAGGGGGTTGGCACCGGGGAGCTGTTTTTT.

J is TRBJ2-2 and V is TRBV11-2; D is perhaps TRBD2 (7 bases). The ends were cut back, 5 bases at V and 2 bases at J, with 15 bases in the middle. CDR1 and CDR2 from the germline V gene are SGHAT and FQNNGV. The CDR3 has 16 amino acids. The CDR3 DNA reads TGTGCCAGCAGCCAAGGCGGGGGACACAACACCGGGGAGCTGTTTTTT. Residues: CASSQGGGHNTGELFF.

This clonotype appeared a few times. CDR3 nucleotide sequence: TGTGCCAGCAGTGCCCACAGGGCGAAGCCCCAGCATTTT. This gives the protein CASSAHRAKPQHF. The chain recombines TRBV6-1 with TRBJ1-5; possibly TRBD1 for D (6 bases). The CDR3 totals 13 residues. The germline V gene has CDR1 MNHNS and CDR2 SASEGT. V was shortened by 4 bases and J by 8 bases, with 12 bases between the two germline ends.

The chain is built from TRBV5-1 and TRBJ2-2, with 15 bases identical to TRBD2. Germline CDR1 and CDR2: SGHRS and YFSETQ. CDR3 length: 18 amino acids. With V trimmed by 4 bases and J by 6 bases, 10 bases remained unmatched. The CDR3 nucleotides are TGCGCCAGCAGCAACGTAGGACTAGCGGGAGGGCCCCCCGGGGAGCTGTTTTTT. Translating gives CASSNVGLAGGPPGELFF.

This chain joins TRBV2 and TRBJ2-2; a possible D gene is TRBD2 (6 bases). This CDR3 has 16 residues. Germline-derived CDR1 and CDR2 are SNHLY and FYNNEI. V lost 3 bases, J lost 6 bases, and 17 bases lay in between. The CDR3 DNA follows: TGTGCCAGCAGTGAGCTGGCGGGAAGGTCGGCCGGGGAGCTGTTTTTT. Its protein product is CASSELAGRSAGELFF.

This sequence joins TRBV4-2 and TRBJ1-2, with D perhaps TRBD1 (5 bases). The germline V and J ends were trimmed by 0 bases and 3 bases, with 14 bases remaining between them. Germline assignment: CDR1 LGHNA and CDR2 YNFKEQ. The CDR3 consists of 16 residues. The CDR3 sequence: CASSQDGQGGDYGYTF. The CDR3 nucleotides read TGTGCCAGCAGCCAAGATGGGCAGGGAGGGGACTATGGCTACACCTTC.

The chain combines TRBV20-1 with TRBJ2-3; either TRBD1 or TRBD2 may fit D (7 bases each). Germline CDR1 DFQATT, CDR2 SNEGSKA (reference sequence). V shed 1 base and J shed 2 bases, with 13 bases lying between them. The CDR3 extends over 15 amino acids. This CDR3 is CSARGQGGSTDTQYF. The DNA for the CDR3 is TGCAGTGCTAGAGGGCAGGGGGGGTCCACAGATACGCAGTATTTT.

This clonotype is deemed medium-sized (0.01 to 0.1%). J is TRBJ1-1 and V is TRBV28; 9 bases fit TRBD1. Germline assignment: CDR1 MDHEN and CDR2 SYDVKM. CDR3 length: 16 amino acids. Losses at the gene ends were 5 bases for V and 3 bases for J; bases not matched to a gene: 10. CDR3 DNA: TGTGCCAGCAGTCAACAGGGGGCCCTCGAGGACACTGAAGCTTTCTTT. Protein: CASSQQGALEDTEAFF.

This clonotype is classed as medium-sized. This rearrangement joins TRBV25-1 to TRBJ2-3; D perhaps matches TRBD1 (6 bases). V lost 5 bases and J lost 1, with 16 bases in between. From germline, CDR1 is MGHDK and CDR2 SYGVNS. This CDR3 has 16 residues. Here the CDR3 DNA reads TGTGCCAGCAGTCGGGCAGGGGAATACCGCACAGATACGCAGTATTTT. Protein sequence: CASSRAGEYRTDTQYF.

This chain joins TRBV6-1 and TRBJ2-5; D might be TRBD1 (7 bases). CDR3 length: 16 amino acids. V gave up 6 bases and J gave up 5 bases, with 22 bases separating them. Germline-derived CDR1 and CDR2 are MNHNS and SASEGT. The CDR3 is CASSGVLQGGRETQYF. CDR3 DNA: TGTGCCAGCAGCGGGGTTTTGCAGGGGGGTCGGGAGACCCAGTACTTC.

The rearrangement uses TRBV7-9 and TRBJ2-2; D is unresolved. The germline gives CDR1 SEHNR, CDR2 FQNEAQ (reference sequence). With 8 bases removed from V and 0 bases from J, the gap between germline ends came to 16 bases. CDR3 length equals 16 residues. The CDR3 reads CASRPVGNANTGELFF. The CDR3 DNA reads as TGTGCCAGCCGACCCGTCGGTAATGCGAACACCGGGGAGCTGTTTTTT.

The rearrangement uses TRBV27 and TRBJ2-3, with 11 bases identical to TRBD2. The trim removed 5 bases at V and 5 bases at J, leaving 9 bases unmatched. CDR3 length: 16 amino acids. The V gene's germline CDR1 is MNHEY and CDR2 SMNVEV (reference sequence). The CDR3 DNA reads TGTGCCAGCAGTCAAACCTTTACTAGCGGGAGAGATACGCAGTATTTT. The encoded protein is CASSQTFTSGRDTQYF.

The sample holds a few counts of this clonotype. The chain joins TRBV27 to TRBJ1-2, with TRBD1 as a possible D gene (6 bases). Germline-derived CDR1 and CDR2 are MNHEY and SMNVEV (reference sequence). The CDR3 runs 13 residues. Trimming cost V 3 bases and J 6 bases, with 11 bases left between them. CDR3 region: CASSLWQGNGYTF. In DNA form, the CDR3 reads TGTGCCAGCAGTTTGTGGCAGGGGAATGGCTACACCTTC.

This chain uses TRBV6-2 or TRBV6-3 with TRBJ2-3; weak D call: TRBD1 (5 bases). CDR1 and CDR2 from the germline V gene are MNHEY and SVGEGT. CDR3 length equals 14 residues. V was trimmed by 4 bases and J by 2 bases, leaving 10 bases between them. The CDR3 loop is CASSSQGPTDTQYF. The CDR3 DNA follows: TGTGCCAGCAGTTCCCAGGGCCCCACAGATACGCAGTATTTT.

The V and J genes are TRBV20-1 and TRBJ1-2; 7 bases are a match to TRBD1. CDR1 DFQATT and CDR2 SNEGSKA come from the germline V gene (reference sequence). This CDR3 has 14 amino acids. V was pared by 1 base and J by 1 base, with 3 bases of the junction left unmatched. CDR3 in DNA: TGCAGTGCTAGAGGGACAGGACTTAACTATGGCTACACCTTC. Protein product: CSARGTGLNYGYTF.

In DNA, the CDR3 is TGTGCCAGCAGCTTAATGGACGGAGAGGTGTTTTTT. As protein: CASSLMDGEVFF. This chain joins TRBV7-9 and TRBJ1-4; D not resolved. Germline V gene lookup returns CDR1 SEHNR and CDR2 FQNEAQ (reference sequence). The germline V and J ends were trimmed by 2 bases and 15 bases, with 13 bases remaining between them. This CDR3 is 12 amino acids long.

Only a few counts were recorded for this clonotype. This sequence joins TRBV20-1 and TRBJ1-6, with 11 bases that match TRBD1. V gave up 1 base and J gave up 10 bases; unmatched junction bases: 3. This CDR3 has 14 residues. The germline V gene has CDR1 DFQATT and CDR2 SNEGSKA (reference sequence). As DNA, the CDR3 is TGCAGTGCTAGAGGGCGGGACAGGGGGTCACCCCTCCACTTT. It codes for CSARGRDRGSPLHF.

The J gene is TRBJ1-1, the V gene TRBV7-9; TRBD1 agrees at 8 bases. Germline values: CDR1 SEHNR, CDR2 FQNEAQ (reference sequence). The junction had 5 bases not matched to a gene; V was cut back by 0 bases and J by 8 bases. The CDR3 is 14 residues long. The CDR3 loop is CASSLAATGAEAFF. The CDR3 nucleotides are TGTGCCAGCAGCTTAGCAGCGACAGGGGCAGAAGCTTTCTTT.

CDR3 coding DNA: TGTGCCAGCACTCGGCGGGCAGGGGCGGGCACCGGGGAGCTGTTTTTT. Its protein product is CASTRRAGAGTGELFF. The rearrangement joins TRBV12-3 or TRBV12-4 to TRBJ2-2; TRBD1 might be the D (6 bases). The CDR3 runs to 16 residues. Trimming pared 7 bases from V and 4 bases from J, leaving 19 bases between.

In its sample, this clonotype is medium-sized (0.01 to 0.1%). The gene calls are TRBV6-5 and TRBJ2-2; 7 bases map to TRBD2. The V gene's germline CDR1 is MNHEY and CDR2 SVGAGI. Unmatched junction bases numbered 7, after V lost 0 bases and J lost 0 bases. The CDR3 sequence is 18 residues long. The CDR3 sequence is CASSYSRGGSPNTGELFF. The CDR3 DNA sequence: TGTGCCAGCAGTTACTCCCGGGGCGGGAGTCCGAACACCGGGGAGCTGTTTTTT.

The V and J genes are TRBV30 and TRBJ1-4; no clear D gene. The length of the CDR3 is 11 residues. Trimming took 3 bases from V and 11 from J, leaving 10 bases between them. CDR1 is GTSNPN, CDR2 SVGIG, per germline (reference sequence). DNA of the CDR3: TGTGCCTGGAGCCAACAACGGAAACTGTTTTTT. It encodes CAWSQQRKLFF.